This T cell receptor beta chain was captured by sequencing in a study of siplizumab effects on memory and regulatory T cells. With respect to this clone: Its antigen is still unknown.

For every sample, about 10^5 TCR templates were assayed. Sequencing was performed with immunoSEQ multiplex PCR; in TCRdb, only in-frame clones are kept and a portion is missing. The sample has 55,000 to 80,000 clones; roughly 85% are singletons. Study-level results: Significant reduction of alloreactive sequences traceable to unstimulated CD4+ memory cells was observed with siplizumab. Apparently key alloresponse contributors, naive T cells also seemed more diverse than memory cells. Neither a naive nor a memory phenotype was assignable to roughly 75-97% of proliferating CD4+ or CD8+ clones.

Trimming removed 5 bases at V and 1 base at J, with 3 bases between. This CDR3 is 12 amino acids long. Germline-derived CDR1 and CDR2 are SGHVS and FQNEAQ. Material: memory CD4+ T cells sorted from blood. The source is a human donor in good health. The chain recombines TRBV7-8 with TRBJ1-5; no clear D gene. The CDR3 DNA reads as TGTGCCAGCAGCAAGAGCAATCAGCCCCAGCATTTT. Amino acid sequence: CASSKSNQPQHF.